These T cell receptor beta chains were read from a single sample in a study of cytomegalovirus exposure and HLA in healthy donors. TCRdb's copy holds only in-frame clones and misses some; the assay was immunoSEQ multiplex PCR. The profile shows roughly 83,000 clones, about 69% of them singletons. The sequenced sample consisted of PBMCs. The receptors were sampled from a man in his 60s in good health and CMV-seronegative. Each CDR3 is given with its conserved first and last residue. A D gene is named only where the DNA matches it firmly. Expanded clones get a size class; other rows say once, few or many, or leave the size out.

J gene: TRBJ1-3; clone size: .; D gene: .; V gene: TRBV2; CDR3 protein: CASSLGRGGNTIYF; CDR3 DNA: TGTGCCAGCAGCCTCGGTCGCGGAGGAAACACCATATATTTT
J gene: TRBJ1-1; clone size: once; D gene: .; V gene: TRBV18; CDR3 protein: CASSPRDILMNTEAFF; CDR3 DNA: TGTGCCAGCTCACCCCGGGACATTCTTATGAACACTGAAGCTTTCTTT
J gene: TRBJ2-3; clone size: .; D gene: .; V gene: TRBV18; CDR3 protein: CASSPLVGGDTQYF; CDR3 DNA: TGTGCCAGCTCACCACTCGTAGGCGGAGATACGCAGTATTTT
J gene: TRBJ1-3; clone size: .; D gene: .; V gene: TRBV5-8; CDR3 protein: CASSDFTGTGGNTIYF; CDR3 DNA: TGTGCCAGCAGCGACTTTACAGGGACGGGCGGAAACACCATATATTTT
J gene: TRBJ2-2; clone size: once; D gene: TRBD2; V gene: TRBV5-5; CDR3 protein: CASSLIAGTGELFF; CDR3 DNA: TGTGCCAGCAGTCTCATAGCGGGGACCGGGGAGCTGTTTTTT
J gene: TRBJ1-2; clone size: .; D gene: .; V gene: TRBV19; CDR3 protein: CASTRGANYGYTF; CDR3 DNA: TGTGCCAGTACTAGGGGCGCGAACTATGGCTACACCTTC
J gene: TRBJ1-1; clone size: .; D gene: .; V gene: TRBV30; CDR3 protein: CAWSSTGNTEAFF; CDR3 DNA: TGTGCCTGGAGCTCAACAGGGAACACTGAAGCTTTCTTT
J gene: TRBJ1-2; clone size: .; D gene: .; V gene: TRBV5-1; CDR3 protein: CASSLGRQSYGYTF; CDR3 DNA: TGTGCCAGCAGCTTAGGGCGACAGAGCTATGGCTACACCTTC
J gene: TRBJ1-1; clone size: .; D gene: .; V gene: TRBV10-3; CDR3 protein: CAIRFVLNTEAFF; CDR3 DNA: TGTGCCATCAGATTCGTTCTGAACACTGAAGCTTTCTTT
J gene: TRBJ2-3; clone size: .; D gene: TRBD2; V gene: TRBV11-3; CDR3 protein: CASSLEQAGGTDTQYF; CDR3 DNA: TGTGCCAGCAGCTTAGAGCAAGCGGGGGGCACAGATACGCAGTATTTT
J gene: TRBJ2-7; clone size: once; D gene: .; V gene: TRBV10-3; CDR3 protein: CAISEQGPYEQYF; CDR3 DNA: TGTGCCATCAGTGAACAGGGACCCTACGAGCAGTACTTC
J gene: TRBJ2-7; clone size: few; D gene: .; V gene: TRBV11-2; CDR3 protein: CASSLKLESREQYF; CDR3 DNA: TGTGCCAGCAGCTTAAAACTAGAGTCCCGCGAGCAGTACTTC
J gene: TRBJ2-5; clone size: .; D gene: .; V gene: TRBV5-1; CDR3 protein: CASSLAQETQYF; CDR3 DNA: TGCGCCAGCAGCTTGGCTCAAGAGACCCAGTACTTC
J gene: TRBJ2-4; clone size: .; D gene: .; V gene: TRBV7-9; CDR3 protein: CSSSGVAGQRDIQYF; CDR3 DNA: TGTTCCAGCAGCGGCGTGGCGGGACAGAGGGACATTCAGTACTTC
J gene: TRBJ2-7; clone size: .; D gene: TRBD1; V gene: TRBV27; CDR3 protein: CASSLWGQSYEQYF; CDR3 DNA: TGTGCCAGCAGTTTATGGGGACAGTCCTACGAGCAGTACTTC
J gene: TRBJ1-2; clone size: .; D gene: .; V gene: TRBV5-8; CDR3 protein: CASSLGTGLYGYTF; CDR3 DNA: TGTGCCAGCAGCTTGGGCACAGGTCTCTATGGCTACACCTTC
J gene: TRBJ2-7; clone size: .; D gene: TRBD2; V gene: TRBV19; CDR3 protein: CASSITGGQALTAYEQYF; CDR3 DNA: TGTGCCAGTAGTATAACGGGAGGGCAGGCCCTAACAGCCTACGAGCAGTACTTC
J gene: TRBJ2-7; clone size: .; D gene: TRBD1; V gene: TRBV13; CDR3 protein: CASSPGQKDYEQYF; CDR3 DNA: TGTGCCAGCAGCCCGGGACAGAAGGACTACGAGCAGTACTTC
J gene: TRBJ2-5; clone size: .; D gene: .; V gene: TRBV29-1; CDR3 protein: CSVRSGWGQETQYF; CDR3 DNA: TGCAGCGTTCGTTCGGGGTGGGGACAAGAGACCCAGTACTTC
J gene: TRBJ1-2; clone size: .; D gene: .; V gene: TRBV6-1; CDR3 protein: CASSERGEANYGYTF; CDR3 DNA: TGTGCCAGCAGTGAACGGGGGGAAGCTAACTATGGCTACACCTTC
J gene: TRBJ2-3; clone size: few; D gene: .; V gene: TRBV27; CDR3 protein: CASSPPSSVAYTRTTDTQYF; CDR3 DNA: TGTGCCAGCAGTCCCCCGAGTTCGGTAGCGTATACCCGTACTACAGATACGCAGTATTTT
J gene: TRBJ1-1; clone size: .; D gene: .; V gene: TRBV4-1; CDR3 protein: CASSQMDPKSGYTEAFF; CDR3 DNA: TGCGCCAGCAGCCAGATGGACCCGAAATCAGGGTACACTGAAGCTTTCTTT
J gene: TRBJ2-2; clone size: once; D gene: .; V gene: TRBV25-1; CDR3 protein: CASSERSTGYTGELFF; CDR3 DNA: TGTGCCAGCAGTGAAAGGTCCACAGGTTACACCGGGGAGCTGTTTTTT
J gene: TRBJ1-5; clone size: .; D gene: .; V gene: TRBV19; CDR3 protein: CASSIARQSNQPQHF; CDR3 DNA: TGTGCCAGTAGTATAGCCCGACAGAGCAATCAGCCCCAGCATTTT
J gene: TRBJ1-2; clone size: few; D gene: .; V gene: TRBV10-2; CDR3 protein: CASSEEGVVYGYTF; CDR3 DNA: TGCGCCAGCAGTGAGGAGGGAGTGGTCTATGGCTACACCTTC
J gene: TRBJ1-3; clone size: .; D gene: .; V gene: TRBV11-1; CDR3 protein: CASSSTGGLGNTIYF; CDR3 DNA: TGTGCCAGCAGCTCGACAGGTGGACTGGGAAACACCATATATTTT
J gene: TRBJ2-2; clone size: .; D gene: .; V gene: TRBV7-3; CDR3 protein: CASSPGNGATGELFF; CDR3 DNA: TGTGCCAGCAGCCCGGGGAACGGAGCAACCGGGGAGCTGTTTTTT
J gene: TRBJ2-7; clone size: .; D gene: TRBD1; V gene: TRBV6-5; CDR3 protein: CASRLTGSYEQYF; CDR3 DNA: TGTGCCAGCAGGCTGACAGGGTCCTACGAGCAGTACTTC
J gene: TRBJ2-7; clone size: .; D gene: TRBD2; V gene: TRBV6-1; CDR3 protein: CASSEWTSGAYEQYF; CDR3 DNA: TGTGCCAGCAGTGAGTGGACTAGCGGGGCCTACGAGCAGTACTTC
J gene: TRBJ1-5; clone size: few; D gene: TRBD1; V gene: TRBV10-3; CDR3 protein: CASCRSTGGDNQPQHF; CDR3 DNA: TGTGCCAGCTGTCGGTCTACAGGGGGAGACAATCAGCCCCAGCATTTT
J gene: TRBJ2-3; clone size: .; D gene: TRBD2; V gene: TRBV11-3; CDR3 protein: CASSVAGGHTDTQYF; CDR3 DNA: TGTGCCAGCAGCGTAGCGGGGGGCCACACAGATACGCAGTATTTT
J gene: TRBJ1-1; clone size: .; D gene: TRBD1; V gene: TRBV7-8; CDR3 protein: CASSPGQGGGNTEAFF; CDR3 DNA: TGTGCCAGCAGCCCGGGACAGGGGGGAGGTAACACTGAAGCTTTCTTT
J gene: TRBJ2-7; clone size: .; D gene: .; V gene: TRBV5-8; CDR3 protein: CASSYSRGYGYEQYF; CDR3 DNA: TGTGCCAGCAGTTACTCAAGGGGATACGGGTACGAGCAGTACTTC
J gene: TRBJ1-1; clone size: .; D gene: .; V gene: TRBV30; CDR3 protein: CAWSVQASILNTEAFF; CDR3 DNA: TGTGCCTGGAGTGTACAGGCTTCCATTTTGAACACTGAAGCTTTCTTT
J gene: TRBJ1-1; clone size: medium-sized; D gene: .; V gene: TRBV30; CDR3 protein: CAWSEEGLAEAFF; CDR3 DNA: TGTGCCTGGAGTGAAGAGGGTTTAGCTGAAGCTTTCTTT
J gene: TRBJ2-1; clone size: few; D gene: .; V gene: TRBV6-1; CDR3 protein: CASSEFTASSYNEQFF; CDR3 DNA: TGTGCCAGCAGTGAATTTACAGCAAGCTCCTACAATGAGCAGTTCTTC
J gene: TRBJ2-7; clone size: .; D gene: .; V gene: TRBV18; CDR3 protein: CASSPGGGQLIYEQYF; CDR3 DNA: TGTGCCAGCTCACCAGGTGGAGGACAGCTCATCTACGAGCAGTACTTC
J gene: TRBJ2-1; clone size: .; D gene: .; V gene: TRBV9; CDR3 protein: CASSVGSGRDYNEQFF; CDR3 DNA: TGTGCCAGCAGCGTAGGTTCGGGAAGGGACTACAATGAGCAGTTCTTC
J gene: TRBJ2-7; clone size: .; D gene: .; V gene: TRBV19; CDR3 protein: CASSIGAGNYEQYF; CDR3 DNA: TGTGCCAGTAGTATAGGGGCAGGGAACTACGAGCAGTACTTC
J gene: TRBJ1-6; clone size: .; D gene: .; V gene: TRBV12-1; CDR3 protein: CASSPPGSYNSPLHF; CDR3 DNA: TGTGCCAGCAGCCCCCCGGGCTCCTATAATTCACCCCTCCACTTT
J gene: TRBJ2-5; clone size: .; D gene: .; V gene: TRBV20-1; CDR3 protein: CSASLVEAQYF; CDR3 DNA: TGCAGTGCCTCGTTGGTTGAGGCCCAGTACTTC
J gene: TRBJ2-7; clone size: .; D gene: .; V gene: TRBV29-1; CDR3 protein: CSVEEGTGRYEQYF; CDR3 DNA: TGCAGCGTTGAAGAGGGAACAGGGCGCTACGAGCAGTACTTC
J gene: TRBJ1-2; clone size: .; D gene: .; V gene: TRBV19; CDR3 protein: CASRTGTRSLYGYTF; CDR3 DNA: TGTGCCAGTCGGACCGGGACAAGATCGCTATATGGCTACACCTTC
J gene: TRBJ2-1; clone size: .; D gene: .; V gene: TRBV7-9; CDR3 protein: CASSPSSGYNEQFF; CDR3 DNA: TGTGCCAGCAGCCCGTCGTCGGGATACAATGAGCAGTTCTTC
J gene: TRBJ2-3; clone size: .; D gene: .; V gene: TRBV27; CDR3 protein: CASSPHSYTQYF; CDR3 DNA: TGTGCCAGCAGTCCTCACTCATATACGCAGTATTTT
J gene: TRBJ1-1; clone size: few; D gene: TRBD1; V gene: TRBV6-1; CDR3 protein: CASTPTGVNTEAFF; CDR3 DNA: TGTGCCAGCACCCCAACAGGGGTGAACACTGAAGCTTTCTTT
J gene: TRBJ1-2; clone size: .; D gene: .; V gene: TRBV10-2; CDR3 protein: CASRRDLWGGHGYGYTF; CDR3 DNA: TGCGCCAGCAGGAGGGACCTTTGGGGGGGGCATGGCTATGGCTACACCTTC
J gene: TRBJ1-1; clone size: few; D gene: TRBD1; V gene: TRBV6-1; CDR3 protein: CAGQPDRAEAFF; CDR3 DNA: TGTGCCGGCCAACCTGACAGGGCTGAAGCTTTCTTT
J gene: TRBJ2-3; clone size: .; D gene: .; V gene: TRBV5-5; CDR3 protein: CASSFRGTHEQDTQYF; CDR3 DNA: TGTGCCAGCAGCTTCAGGGGGACTCATGAGCAAGATACGCAGTATTTT
J gene: TRBJ2-3; clone size: .; D gene: TRBD2; V gene: TRBV11-3; CDR3 protein: CASSKRLTSGGTDTQYF; CDR3 DNA: TGTGCCAGCAGCAAACGACTTACTAGCGGGGGAACAGATACGCAGTATTTT
J gene: TRBJ2-7; clone size: .; D gene: .; V gene: TRBV7-9; CDR3 protein: CASSDMGEQYF; CDR3 DNA: TGTGCCAGCAGCGACATGGGCGAGCAGTACTTC
J gene: TRBJ1-1; clone size: few; D gene: TRBD1; V gene: TRBV10-2; CDR3 protein: CASSTRQGMDTEAFF; CDR3 DNA: TGCGCCAGCAGTACCCGACAGGGAATGGACACTGAAGCTTTCTTT
J gene: TRBJ1-1; clone size: few; D gene: .; V gene: TRBV5-1; CDR3 protein: CASSGGNTEAFF; CDR3 DNA: TGCGCCAGCAGCGGCGGGAACACTGAAGCTTTCTTT
J gene: TRBJ2-3; clone size: few; D gene: .; V gene: TRBV5-1; CDR3 protein: CASSDQGTDTQYF; CDR3 DNA: TGCGCCAGCAGCGATCAGGGCACAGATACGCAGTATTTT
J gene: TRBJ1-5; clone size: .; D gene: .; V gene: TRBV2; CDR3 protein: CASSLMTGPGNQPQHF; CDR3 DNA: TGTGCCAGCAGCCTAATGACAGGCCCCGGGAATCAGCCCCAGCATTTT
J gene: TRBJ2-7; clone size: .; D gene: TRBD2; V gene: TRBV7-7; CDR3 protein: CASRYTNNPGLAVYEQYF; CDR3 DNA: TGTGCTAGCAGGTATACAAACAATCCGGGACTAGCGGTATACGAGCAGTACTTC
J gene: TRBJ1-1; clone size: .; D gene: TRBD1; V gene: TRBV5-1; CDR3 protein: CASRQGVMNTEAFF; CDR3 DNA: TGCGCCAGCAGACAGGGGGTCATGAACACTGAAGCTTTCTTT
J gene: TRBJ1-2; clone size: few; D gene: TRBD1; V gene: TRBV19; CDR3 protein: CASTTQPVPGGLPYGYTF; CDR3 DNA: TGTGCCAGTACCACGCAGCCGGTTCCAGGGGGCCTACCCTATGGCTACACCTTC
J gene: TRBJ1-1; clone size: .; D gene: .; V gene: TRBV5-1; CDR3 protein: CASSLGGAGPFF; CDR3 DNA: TGCGCCAGCAGCTTGGGCGGCGCGGGGCCTTTCTTT
J gene: TRBJ2-1; clone size: .; D gene: .; V gene: TRBV7-2; CDR3 protein: CASRTGNEQFF; CDR3 DNA: TGTGCCAGCAGGACGGGGAATGAGCAGTTCTTC